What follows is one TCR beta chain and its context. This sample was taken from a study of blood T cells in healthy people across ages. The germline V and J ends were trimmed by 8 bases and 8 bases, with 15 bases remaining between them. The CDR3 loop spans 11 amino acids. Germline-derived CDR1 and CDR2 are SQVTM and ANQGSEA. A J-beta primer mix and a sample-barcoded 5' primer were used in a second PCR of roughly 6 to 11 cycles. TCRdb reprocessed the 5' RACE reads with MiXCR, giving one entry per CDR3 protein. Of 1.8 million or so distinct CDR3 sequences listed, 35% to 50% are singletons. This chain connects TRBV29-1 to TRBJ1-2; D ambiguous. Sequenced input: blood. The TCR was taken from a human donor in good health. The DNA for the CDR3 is TGCAGCATTCCGATCATCTGGGGCTACACCTTC. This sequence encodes CSIPIIWGYTF.